What follows describes a single TCR beta chain. Profiled with immunoSEQ multiplex PCR; TCRdb holds only in-frame clones, not every one. This table holds tens of thousands of clones, 75% to 95% found once. CDR3 length: 14 amino acids. Germline V CDR1 and CDR2: MDHEN, SYDVKM. Trimming took off 6 bases at V and 0 bases at J, with 11 bases between the two ends. The data are from a study of technical replicates of blood from a few donors. The sequencing input was T cells isolated from PBMCs. The rearrangement links TRBV28 to TRBJ1-1; the D is unclear. The receptor comes from a human donor in good health. For the CDR3, the DNA is TGTGCCAGCAGATTAAAGCGGCTGAACACTGAAGCTTTCTTT. Protein: CASRLKRLNTEAFF. The full variable domain, in which reference TRBV28 and TRBJ1-1 provide the parts outside the CDR3, is DVKVTQSSRYLVKRTGEKVFLECVQDMDHENMFWYRQDPGLGLRLIYFSYDVKMKEKGDIPEGYSVSREKKERFSLILESASTNQTSMYLCASRLKRLNTEAFFGQGTRLTVV.